The rows below give T cell receptor beta chains drawn from one sample of a study of cytomegalovirus exposure and HLA in healthy donors. Profiling relied on immunoSEQ multiplex PCR, and the TCRdb table lists in-frame clones only, not all of them. The data show 90,000 to 150,000 clones, 70% to 90% seen once. Sequenced input: PBMCs. The receptor source for this set is a man aged 18 to 30 in good health and CMV-seronegative. CDR3s include the opening cysteine and the closing phenylalanine or tryptophan. A D gene is named only where the DNA matches it firmly. Part of the rows lack a size; the others show once, few, many or a class for expanded clones.

V	D	size	J	DNA	CDR3
TRBV6-1	.	.	TRBJ1-5	TGTGCCAGCAGTGAAGTTGCAGGGGACAATCAGCCCCAGCATTTT	CASSEVAGDNQPQHF
TRBV10-2	.	.	TRBJ2-7	TGCGCCTGCACGACCCCGGGGGGCGGCTACGAGCAGTACTTC	CACTTPGGGYEQYF
TRBV2	.	.	TRBJ1-5	TGTGCCAGCAGTGAAGCGCTTGGCAGTAATCAGCCCCAGCATTTT	CASSEALGSNQPQHF
TRBV6-1	.	.	TRBJ2-3	TGTGCCAGCACTCCAGCGGCCACAGATACGCAGTATTTT	CASTPAATDTQYF
TRBV18	TRBD1	.	TRBJ1-5	TGTGCCAGCTCACCAAACCAGGGGGCCCAGCCCCAGCATTTT	CASSPNQGAQPQHF
TRBV27	TRBD1	few	TRBJ2-7	TGTGCCAGCCGCGGACAGGCCTCCTACGAGCAGTACTTC	CASRGQASYEQYF
TRBV7-6	TRBD2	.	TRBJ2-1	TGTGCCAGCAGCGCGTCCGGGAGACTAGCTTACAATGAGCAGTTCTTC	CASSASGRLAYNEQFF
TRBV7-9	.	.	TRBJ2-2	TGTGCCAGCAGCTTAGCGCTGCGGGGAGAGAACACCGGGGAGCTGTTTTTT	CASSLALRGENTGELFF
TRBV18	.	.	TRBJ1-4	TGTGCCAGCTCACCAGGAGATCTGGAAAAACTGTTTTTT	CASSPGDLEKLFF
TRBV19	TRBD1	.	TRBJ1-1	TGTGCCAGTAGTAGGAAGACAGGGTGGGGCACTGAAGCTTTCTTT	CASSRKTGWGTEAFF
TRBV6-5	.	.	TRBJ2-5	TGTGCCAGCAGTTACGATGGGGGGAAGGAGACCCAGTACTTC	CASSYDGGKETQYF
TRBV12-5	.	.	TRBJ2-7	TGTGCTAGTGGAGCAGCGGGACAGGCGGCCCCCTACGAGCAGTACTTC	CASGAAGQAAPYEQYF
TRBV4-3	TRBD1	once	TRBJ2-7	TGCGCCAGCAGCCAAGGGACAGGGGGAGAGGGAAACGAGCAGTACTTC	CASSQGTGGEGNEQYF
TRBV11-2	.	.	TRBJ1-5	TGTGCCAGCAGCCACGAGCTTGGTCAGCCCCAGCATTTT	CASSHELGQPQHF
TRBV5-1	TRBD2	.	TRBJ2-7	TGCGCCAGCAGCGCTCTAGCGGAGGCCTACGAGCAGTACTTC	CASSALAEAYEQYF
TRBV4-1	TRBD2	.	TRBJ2-3	TGCGCCAGCAGCCAAGGATTGGGGAGGGAGGCCGATACGCAGTATTTT	CASSQGLGREADTQYF